The 2 T cell receptor beta chains below come from one sample, sequenced in a study of vaccination and CD4 T cells after COVID-19. Oncomine TCR Beta short-read sequencing was applied to DNA from cultured CD4+ T cells. TCRdb independently ran MiXCR on the PCR reads; one entry per CDR3 protein. Counted here are more than 10,000 distinct CDR3 sequences, roughly 32% occurring once; the ten biggest clones make up about a sixth. No antigens are known for them. The treatment was: roughly 10-day PBMC culture with coronavirus spike peptide pools or control peptides (ViraFEST assay). Sequencing was performed on cultured CD4+ T cells from blood. The source is a human donor with COVID-19.

This chain joins TRBV7-2 and TRBJ2-7; D unresolved. This CDR3 is built from 15 residues. Trimming took 2 bases from V and 0 from J, leaving 11 bases between them. The V gene's germline CDR1 is SGHTA and CDR2 FQGNSA. CDR3 protein: CASSLFPTSSYEQYF. CDR3 coding DNA: TGTGCCAGCAGCTTATTCCCAACCAGCTCCTACGAGCAGTACTTC.

The chain carries TRBV6-5 and TRBJ2-3, with D possibly matching TRBD1 (6 bases). V was shortened by 2 bases and J by 2 bases, with 11 bases between the two germline ends. The CDR3 contains 15 residues. Germline CDR1 is MNHEY and CDR2 is SVGAGI. The CDR3 nucleotides read TGTGCCAGCAGTTACAGGGGGATATACACAGATACGCAGTATTTT. It encodes CASSYRGIYTDTQYF.